Below are 23 T cell receptor beta chains sequenced from a single sample in a study of T cell changes during pregnancy in multiple sclerosis. TCRdb's copy holds only in-frame clones and misses some; the assay was immunoSEQ multiplex PCR. The table records about 49,000 clones, roughly 89% of them present only once. The sample was peripheral blood, taken after pregnancy. Source of these receptors: a female donor in good health, enrolled as a control in a pregnancy study.

The chain carries TRBV4-2 and TRBJ2-1; 11 positions agree with TRBD2. The germline V gene encodes CDR1 LGHNA and CDR2 YNFKEQ. The CDR3 runs to 17 residues. Germline trimming cut 0 bases from V and 2 bases from J; bases unmatched to any gene: 3. CDR3 amino acids: CASSQDHSGGAYNEQFF. The CDR3 DNA reads TGTGCCAGCAGCCAAGATCATAGCGGGGGGGCCTACAATGAGCAGTTCTTC.

V and J are TRBV10-3 and TRBJ2-3; D not certain. CDR3 length: 14 residues. Germline CDR1 and CDR2: ENHRY and SYGVKD. The ends were cut back, 0 bases at V and 6 bases at J, with 10 bases in the middle. CDR3 protein: CAISESEVVDTQYF. The CDR3 nucleotides are TGTGCCATCAGTGAGTCAGAGGTAGTGGATACGCAGTATTTT.

The V and J genes are TRBV7-4 and TRBJ2-7, with 10 bases lining up with TRBD2. Germline trimming cut 5 bases from V and 2 bases from J; bases unmatched to any gene: 9. Per germline, CDR1 SGHVT and CDR2 SQSDAQ. The CDR3 contains 16 residues. CDR3 in amino acids: CASSPKILAGPYEQYF. The CDR3 DNA sequence: TGTGCCAGCAGCCCAAAGATACTAGCGGGGCCCTACGAGCAGTACTTC.

The V call is TRBV19, the J call TRBJ1-1; a possible D gene is TRBD1 (5 bases). Germline V gene lookup returns CDR1 LNHDA and CDR2 SQIVND (reference sequence). The CDR3 has 14 amino acids. Trimming stripped 3 bases from V and 4 bases from J, with 12 bases between. The CDR3 loop reads CASSIAGVPTEAFF. The DNA of the CDR3 is TGTGCCAGTAGTATTGCGGGGGTGCCCACTGAAGCTTTCTTT.

This clone has a handful of counts. This sequence joins TRBV30 and TRBJ1-1; no reliable D call. Germline loops: CDR1 GTSNPN, CDR2 SVGIG (reference sequence). Trimming removed 5 bases from V and 11 bases from J, with 21 bases in between. The CDR3 runs to 13 residues. CDR3 sequence reads: CAWSEVREEFAFF. The CDR3 DNA reads TGTGCCTGGTCGGAAGTCCGCGAGGAGTTCGCTTTCTTT.

This chain joins TRBV6-4 and TRBJ2-3, with 12 bases lining up with TRBD2. The CDR3 contains 15 residues. Germline V gene sequence: CDR1 MRHNA, CDR2 SNTAGT. After removal of 6 bases from V and 6 bases from J, the junction contained 7 bases not matched to a gene. This CDR3 reads CASSVLAGGPDTQYF. Written as DNA, the CDR3 is TGTGCCAGCAGCGTCCTAGCGGGGGGGCCGGATACGCAGTATTTT.

The gene calls are TRBV6-5 and TRBJ2-7, with TRBD2 matching over 9 bases. This CDR3 region has 16 residues. Germline V gene lookup returns CDR1 MNHEY and CDR2 SVGAGI. J lost 4 bases, V lost 4 bases, and 11 bases had no gene match. CDR3 in DNA: TGTGCCAGCAGTTCCCGCGGTAGCGGGAGTAGGTACGAGCAGTACTTC. Translation gives CASSSRGSGSRYEQYF.

V usage is TRBV5-1 and J usage is TRBJ2-1; the D gene is possibly TRBD2 (5 bases). Trimming pared 0 bases from V and 9 bases from J, leaving 10 bases between. Per germline, CDR1 SGHRS and CDR2 YFSETQ. This CDR3 spans 13 amino acids. For the CDR3, the DNA is TGCGCCAGCAGCTTGGATATAGCGACTGAGCAGTTCTTC. This sequence encodes CASSLDIATEQFF.

This chain links TRBV7-9 with TRBJ1-2; the match to TRBD1 covers 7 bases. V lost 4 bases and J lost 0; bases outside the gene matches: 5. The CDR3 runs 15 residues. Per germline, CDR1 SEHNR and CDR2 FQNEAQ (reference sequence). The CDR3 reads CASSSGTVANYGYTF. CDR3 coding DNA: TGTGCCAGCAGCTCGGGGACAGTAGCTAACTATGGCTACACCTTC.

In its sample, this clone was seen once. The chain combines TRBV11-2 with TRBJ2-3, with 10 bases matching TRBD2. V was clipped by 0 bases and J by 1 base; unmatched bases: 4. The CDR3 is 17 amino acids. Germline loops: CDR1 SGHAT, CDR2 FQNNGV. The CDR3 DNA reads TGTGCCAGCAGCTTAGAAGGGCTAGCGGGGGGCACAGATACGCAGTATTTT. Protein product: CASSLEGLAGGTDTQYF.

V gene TRBV10-1 combines with J gene TRBJ1-1; D is unclear. V was cut by 6 bases and J by 0 bases, with 8 bases left in between. In germline, CDR1 is WNHNN, CDR2 SYGVQD (reference sequence). The CDR3 has 13 residues. Here the CDR3 reads CASRRRVNTEAFF. The DNA for the CDR3 is TGCGCCAGCAGGAGGAGGGTGAACACTGAAGCTTTCTTT.

The V call is TRBV4-1, the J call TRBJ2-1; 9 positions match TRBD2. This CDR3 has 15 amino acids. Germline V gene lookup returns CDR1 MGHRA and CDR2 YSYEKL. J was trimmed by 7 bases and V by 1 base; bases with no gene match: 5. The CDR3 sequence is CASSQGAGGPNEQFF. CDR3 DNA sequence: TGCGCCAGCAGCCAAGGTGCGGGAGGGCCTAATGAGCAGTTCTTC.

This chain uses TRBV5-1 with TRBJ2-3, with D perhaps matching TRBD2 (5 bases). V shed 3 bases and J shed 3 bases, with 11 bases lying between them. The CDR3 has 14 residues. Germline lookup yields CDR1 SGHRS and CDR2 YFSETQ. CDR3 sequence reads: CASSWTLETDTQYF. As DNA, the CDR3 is TGCGCCAGCAGCTGGACTCTAGAGACAGATACGCAGTATTTT.

This chain joins TRBV5-1 and TRBJ2-5; 7 bases are shared with TRBD2. The CDR3 runs 13 residues. V was clipped by 7 bases and J by 5 bases; unmatched bases: 8. The germline V gene has CDR1 SGHRS and CDR2 YFSETQ. In nucleotides, the CDR3 is TGCGCCAGCGCCTGGGGAGGGAGGGAGACCCAGTACTTC. Translation gives CASAWGGRETQYF. The full variable domain, with the rest looked up from reference TRBV5-1 and TRBJ2-5, is KAGVTQTPRYLIKTRGQQVTLSCSPISGHRSVSWYQQTPGQGLQFLFEYFSETQRNKGNFPGRFSGRQFSNSRSEMNVSTLELGDSALYLCASAWGGRETQYFGPGTRLLVL.

J is TRBJ1-6 and V is TRBV7-2; the match to TRBD1 covers 10 bases. Trimming cost V 3 bases and J 10 bases; bases outside gene matches: 3. Germline CDR1 reads SGHTA; CDR2 reads FQGNSA. The CDR3 spans 14 residues. Here the CDR3 reads CASSLGTGESPLHF. CDR3 sequence (DNA): TGTGCCAGCAGCTTGGGGACAGGGGAATCACCCCTCCACTTT.

This clone occurred once. The V call is TRBV27, the J call TRBJ1-6; 8 bases align to TRBD1. Germline assignment: CDR1 MNHEY and CDR2 SMNVEV (reference sequence). CDR3 length: 14 amino acids. The trim removed 9 bases at V and 14 bases at J, leaving 15 bases unmatched. CDR3 sequence reads: CARMDRVKGGTLHF. Written as DNA, the CDR3 is TGTGCCAGAATGGACAGGGTGAAGGGAGGCACCCTCCACTTT.

The J gene is TRBJ2-5, the V gene TRBV7-2; 7 bases match TRBD2. In germline, CDR1 is SGHTA, CDR2 FQGNSA. V lost 5 bases, J lost 7 bases, and 7 bases stayed unmatched. This CDR3 contains 13 residues. The CDR3 DNA sequence: TGTGCCAGCAGCCCCGGGGGGTGGAGGACCCAGTACTTC. Its translation is CASSPGGWRTQYF.

The V and J genes are TRBV27 and TRBJ2-7, with 8 bases fitting TRBD1. V shed 2 bases, J shed 3 bases, and the junction held 6 bases outside the gene matches. The CDR3 length is 15 residues. Germline V gene sequence: CDR1 MNHEY, CDR2 SMNVEV (reference sequence). The CDR3 DNA is TGTGCCAGCAGTTTACCCCGGACAGGGATCTACGAGCAGTACTTC. Translated, it gives CASSLPRTGIYEQYF.

The table lists this clone with a few counts. The chain uses TRBV5-4 and TRBJ2-7; tentatively, D is TRBD2 (5 bases). Germline CDR1 is SGHNT and CDR2 is YYREEE (reference sequence). The CDR3 covers 12 residues. Trimming left V 2 bases short and J 3 bases short, with 6 bases between. For the CDR3, the DNA is TGTGCCAGCAGCTTACGGGGCTACGAGCAGTACTTC. This sequence encodes CASSLRGYEQYF.

As DNA, the CDR3 is TGTGCCAGCAGTGAACCAAGACTAGCGGGGGGCCATGAGCAGTTCTTC. Encoded protein: CASSEPRLAGGHEQFF. The chain couples TRBV6-1 to TRBJ2-1; 13 bases are shared with TRBD2. There are 16 residues in the CDR3. Germline-derived CDR1 and CDR2 are MNHNS and SASEGT. The junction had 6 bases not matched to a gene; V was cut back by 2 bases and J by 8 bases.

The CDR3 spells CASTTPGGQGYYGYTF. The CDR3 DNA is TGTGCCAGCACAACCCCCGGGGGACAGGGCTACTATGGCTACACCTTC. This rearrangement joins TRBV28 to TRBJ1-2; 9 nucleotides agree with TRBD1. Trimming at V came to 7 bases and at J to 3 bases, leaving 12 bases not matched to a gene. The CDR3 totals 16 residues. Germline CDR1 reads MDHEN; CDR2 reads SYDVKM.

The chain links TRBV9 to TRBJ2-1, with TRBD2 identical over 9 bases. This CDR3 is built from 16 residues. CDR1 and CDR2 from the germline V gene are SGDLS and YYNGEE. Germline trimming cut 0 bases from V and 1 base from J; bases unmatched to any gene: 2. CDR3 in DNA: TGTGCCAGCAGCGTAGGGAGCGGGAGGTCCTACAATGAGCAGTTCTTC. It encodes CASSVGSGRSYNEQFF.

The V call is TRBV27, the J call TRBJ2-1; 9 bases line up with TRBD1. The CDR3 spans 16 residues. V lost 8 bases, J lost 6 bases, and 14 bases stayed unmatched. Germline loops: CDR1 MNHEY, CDR2 SMNVEV (reference sequence). The CDR3, as DNA: TGTGCCAGCGGCTACACGGGACAGGGAAGACGCAATGAGCAGTTCTTC. This gives the protein CASGYTGQGRRNEQFF.